This TCR beta chain was profiled in a study of radiotherapy plus CTLA-4 blockade in lung cancer. In this sample, this clone turned up a few times. Antigen unknown. Germline loops: CDR1 MDHEN, CDR2 SYDVKM. Trimming stripped 2 bases from V and 0 bases from J, with 11 bases between. CDR3 length: 16 residues. Assay used: immunoSEQ multiplex PCR; TCRdb lists only in-frame clones, some missing. Of approximately 50,000 clones detected, roughly 76% appear once; the ten largest clones hold roughly 3.5%. Study-level points and caveats: Once radiotherapy plus ipilimumab had been given, TCR clones derived from tumor expanded in blood.

The chain couples TRBV28 to TRBJ1-3; no firm D call. The sequenced sample was peripheral blood, obtained from a patient treated with radiotherapy plus ipilimumab. This clonotype was obtained from a human donor with non-small cell lung cancer who had a complete response to radiotherapy plus ipilimumab. The CDR3 loop is CASSLAGGYSGNTIYF. The CDR3 bases are TGTGCCAGCAGTTTAGCGGGAGGGTACTCTGGAAACACCATATATTTT.